This TCR beta chain derives from a study of blood T cell repertoires in COVID-19 (TCRdb year 2020). Concerning the study at large: Samples covering the acute and convalescent phases of COVID-19 were provided by collaborators in the United States, Italy and Spain. The material from the prospective study consisted of cDNA or gDNA derived from T cells, B-cell-depleted T cells, or PBMCs. The dataset comprised deeply sampled blood TCRbeta repertoires from subjects exposed to, actively infected with, or recovered from COVID-19. The repertoires were released in a freely available public database intended as a resource for research on the immune response to SARS-CoV-2. The samples were drawn from the first 160 participants of the ongoing ImmuneRACE study and from under 1,500 subjects provided by 6 global collaborators. The sample metadata nearly always contained a de-identified subject ID, COVID-19 status, age in years and sex. Where available, HLA class I and class II types were obtained from metadata supplied by the sample provider rather than from assay-based typing.

To note about this clone: Which antigen it targets is not known. Nothing much larger sits one base from this clone, and base qualities are not available.

TCRbeta CDR3 regions were amplified from genomic DNA using the immunoSEQ Assay, a bias-controlled multiplex PCR. The original methods were these. The number of nucleated cells in each sample was estimated by amplification of reference gene primers within the assay. Sequence reads were collapsed and filtered to measure the absolute abundance of every unique TCRbeta CDR3 rearrangement. For each sample, productive Simpson clonality was calculated as the square root of Simpson's diversity index over productive rearrangements. Sourced from immuneACCESS, this table was stored by TCRdb with only in-frame sequences that have V and J called. A share of the clones is absent; for the studies checked, an unresolved V gene accounts for under half, and the remainder has no known explanation. V and J calls plus clone size are reproduced from that table; the DNA served to infer D and trimming. Within this sample are about 230,000 clones, with about 84% of them counted one time only. Approximately 8% of the sample comes from the top ten.

Study-level results and caveats: The quantity of clinical and demographic metadata differed by source and by participant and was supplied without curation.

V is shortened by 6 bases, J by 3 bases, and the region joining them spans 12 bases. Including cysteine and phenylalanine, the CDR3 has 13 amino acids. Solely the CDR3 DNA is kept, with 39 bases framed from the first base. From the germline V gene, CDR1 is SGHRS and CDR2 is YFSETQ. Collaborating institutions collected whole blood in K2EDTA tubes following their own protocols. Collaborator samples were shipped for TCRbeta analysis as frozen whole blood, isolated PBMCs, or DNA extracted from either sample type. Sequenced material: peripheral blood. This TCR was sampled from a woman of 80 years or more with acute or convalescent COVID-19. The chain employs TRBV5-1 and TRBJ1-1, with the D gene uncertain. The CDR3 reads CASTMGRDTEAFF. The DNA reads TGCGCCAGCACCATGGGGAGGGACACTGAAGCTTTCTTT.